The 9 T cell receptor beta chains reported below all come from one sample, sequenced in a study of blood T cell repertoires in COVID-19. TCRdb's copy holds only in-frame clones and misses some; the assay was immunoSEQ multiplex PCR. The sample contains roughly 260,000 clones, around 92% of which appear only once. The sample was peripheral blood. The receptors were gathered from a person aged 18 to 35 with COVID-19, enrolled during active disease.

The CDR3 region is CASSFMGSFGTGGPSYEQYF. The CDR3, as DNA: TGTGCCAGCAGTTTTATGGGCTCATTCGGGACAGGGGGTCCCTCCTACGAGCAGTACTTC. The gene calls are TRBV28 and TRBJ2-7, with 11 bases matching TRBD1. J gave up 0 bases and V 3 bases, and 16 bases lay outside the gene matches. Germline V CDR1 and CDR2: MDHEN, SYDVKM. The CDR3 is 20 residues long.

This chain connects TRBV18 to TRBJ1-1, with TRBD1 matching 12 bases. CDR1 is KGHSH, CDR2 LQKENI, per germline. V lost 4 bases and J lost 1; bases outside the gene matches: 7. The length of the CDR3 is 17 residues. The CDR3 nucleotides read TGTGCCAGCTCACTCGGGACAGGGGGCGGCCCGAACACTGAAGCTTTCTTT. Its translation: CASSLGTGGGPNTEAFF.

The chain is built from TRBV6-2 or TRBV6-3 and TRBJ2-3; D is perhaps TRBD1 (6 bases). With 6 bases removed from V and 0 bases from J, the gap between germline ends came to 16 bases. The CDR3 is 16 amino acids. The germline V gene encodes CDR1 MNHEY and CDR2 SVGEGT. CDR3 in amino acids: CASSDQGYSSTDTQYF. In nucleotides, the CDR3 is TGTGCCAGCAGCGACCAGGGGTACTCTAGCACAGATACGCAGTATTTT.

This chain links TRBV25-1 with TRBJ1-6; D unresolved. Germline V gene data show CDR1 as MGHDK and CDR2 as SYGVNS. The CDR3 runs 12 residues. V gave up 4 bases and J gave up 12 bases, with 10 bases separating them. The DNA of the CDR3 is TGTGCCAGCAGTGGTAGCATGGAACCCCTCCACTTT. This sequence encodes CASSGSMEPLHF.

The V gene is TRBV20-1, the J gene TRBJ1-2, with a weak D call TRBD1 (6 bases). The CDR3 is 17 amino acids. CDR1 and CDR2 (germline): DFQATT, SNEGSKA (reference sequence). With 3 bases removed from V and 3 bases from J, the gap between germline ends came to 23 bases. The CDR3: CSASGGPGAGVDYGYTF. The DNA for the CDR3 is TGCAGTGCTAGTGGGGGGCCTGGCGCCGGGGTTGACTATGGCTACACCTTC.

CDR3 bases: TGTGCCAGCAGCTTCGGTAGCACTGAAGCTTTCTTT. Encoded protein: CASSFGSTEAFF. V usage is TRBV5-6 and J usage is TRBJ1-1, with D hard to call. Germline CDR1 reads SGHDT; CDR2 reads YYEEEE. Deletions cut 2 bases from V and 4 bases from J, with 6 bases between. This CDR3 has 12 residues.

The chain has TRBV15 and TRBJ2-2, with 7 bases lining up with TRBD2. Unmatched junction bases numbered 5, after V lost 3 bases and J lost 1 base. Germline V lookup: CDR1 LNHNV, CDR2 YYDKDF (reference sequence). This CDR3 has 16 amino acids. As DNA, the CDR3 is TGTGCCACCAGCAGCAGGGCGGGAGAGAACACCGGGGAGCTGTTTTTT. Translation gives CATSSRAGENTGELFF.

The chain joins TRBV7-6 to TRBJ2-5; 8 bases line up with TRBD2. Germline values: CDR1 SGHVS, CDR2 FNYEAQ. V lost 5 bases to trimming and J lost 6 bases; unmatched junction nucleotides: 11. The CDR3 loop spans 15 amino acids. The CDR3 sequence is CASSPVAGTRQTQYF. CDR3 DNA: TGTGCCAGCAGCCCGGTTGCCGGGACTAGACAGACCCAGTACTTC.

The chain uses TRBV7-2 and TRBJ1-4; the match to TRBD1 covers 7 bases. J gave up 7 bases and V 1 base, and 6 bases lay outside the gene matches. The CDR3 contains 15 residues. The germline gives CDR1 SGHTA, CDR2 FQGNSA. The CDR3 here is CASSLVATGTEKLFF. The DNA for the CDR3 is TGTGCCAGCAGCTTAGTAGCGACAGGGACTGAAAAACTGTTTTTT.